The 4 T cell receptor beta chains in this list originate from one sample, sequenced in a study of CD8 T cells in Susac syndrome. An amount of RNA that ranged from roughly 0.45 to 1 ug was reverse transcribed with random hexamers. TCRdb recomputed calls from the immunoSEQ multiplex PCR reads with MiXCR, one row per CDR3 protein. The sample shows under 350,000 distinct CDR3 sequences, about 92% of them seen only once. The sequencing sample was made of CD4+ T cells from PBMCs. The receptor source for this set is a human donor with multiple sclerosis.

Only a few counts were recorded for this clonotype. The chain has TRBV2 and TRBJ2-6, with D hard to call. CDR1 and CDR2 from the germline V gene are SNHLY and FYNNEI. With 7 bases removed from V and 1 base from J, the gap between germline ends came to 5 bases. The CDR3 spans 13 residues. The CDR3 DNA reads as TGTGCCAGCAAGAGGTCTGGGGCCAACGTCCTGACTTTC. This translates into CASKRSGANVLTF.

The J gene is TRBJ1-2, the V gene TRBV30; no definite D call. The CDR3 totals 13 residues. Germline loops: CDR1 GTSNPN, CDR2 SVGIG (reference sequence). V lost 6 bases, J lost 7 bases, and 18 bases lay in between. CDR3 sequence (DNA): TGTGCCTGTCGTCGGACGGGATCTTTTGGCTACACCTTC. Translating gives CACRRTGSFGYTF.

The V gene is TRBV6-1, the J gene TRBJ2-1; 10 bases align to TRBD2. V lost 7 bases, J lost 9 bases, and 9 bases stayed unmatched. The germline V gene encodes CDR1 MNHNS and CDR2 SASEGT. CDR3 size: 14 residues. CDR3 amino acids: CASNEAGGPGEQFF. In DNA form, the CDR3 reads TGTGCCAGCAACGAAGCGGGGGGGCCTGGTGAGCAGTTCTTC.

The V gene is TRBV3-1, the J gene TRBJ1-1; weak D call: TRBD1 (6 bases). The length of the CDR3 is 15 residues. The V and J ends lost 4 bases and 1 base respectively, with 13 bases between them. Per the germline V gene, CDR1 is LGHDT and CDR2 is YNNKEL (reference sequence). CDR3 nucleotides: TGTGCCAGCAGCCCTTCGCAGGACAGGAACACTGAAGCTTTCTTT. It encodes CASSPSQDRNTEAFF. Complete variable domain (other parts from reference TRBV3-1 and TRBJ1-1): DTAVSQTPKYLVTQMGNDKSIKCEQNLGHDTMYWYKQDSKKFLKIMFSYNNKELIINETVPNRFSPKSPDKAHLNLHINSLELGDSAVYFCASSPSQDRNTEAFFGQGTRLTVV.